The 23 T cell receptor beta chains listed next were all sequenced from one sample in a study of graft-versus-host responses after intestinal transplantation. Repertoires were generated with immunoSEQ multiplex PCR, while TCRdb's copy carries only in-frame clones and drops some. Of 24,000 or so clones in the sample, roughly 86% were seen once. For these TCRs, the target antigens are not known. Sequencing used unstimulated CD8+ T cells sorted from spleen or lymph node cells, obtained before transplant. The receptors shown here come from a human donor who was the organ donor for an intestinal transplant.

V gene TRBV7-2 combines with J gene TRBJ2-7; D unclear. The CDR3 loop spans 12 amino acids. V was shortened by 3 bases and J by 6 bases, with 9 bases between the two germline ends. Germline values: CDR1 SGHTA, CDR2 FQGNSA. In DNA, the CDR3 is TGTGCCAGCAGCTTCTATCCCCCCGAGCAGTACTTC. Its protein product is CASSFYPPEQYF. Looking up the rest from reference TRBV7-2 and TRBJ2-7 gives the full variable domain: GAGVSQSPSNKVTEKGKDVELRCDPISGHTALYWYRQSLGQGLEFLIYFQGNSAPDKSGLPSDRFSAERTGGSVSTLTIQRTQQEDSAVYLCASSFYPPEQYFGPGTRLTVT.

The J gene is TRBJ1-5, the V gene TRBV27; no clear D gene. The CDR3 has 14 amino acids. Trimming removed 5 bases from V and 0 bases from J, with 8 bases in between. In germline, CDR1 is MNHEY, CDR2 SMNVEV (reference sequence). The CDR3 loop is CASSPTSSNQPQHF. CDR3 in DNA: TGTGCCAGCAGTCCTACCTCTAGCAATCAGCCCCAGCATTTT.

V and J are TRBV7-2 and TRBJ1-1; the D is unclear. V dropped 5 bases and J dropped 11 bases, with 21 bases sitting between them. There are 14 residues in the CDR3. Germline V gives CDR1 SGHTA, CDR2 FQGNSA. The CDR3 sequence is CASSLLLLRSEAFF. CDR3 sequence (DNA): TGTGCCAGCAGCCTCCTCCTCTTGAGGTCAGAGGCTTTCTTT.

V is TRBV4-1 and J is TRBJ2-1; unclear D gene. Trimming stripped 3 bases from V and 9 bases from J, with 24 bases between. Germline CDR1 reads MGHRA; CDR2 reads YSYEKL. CDR3 length: 17 residues. The CDR3 DNA follows: TGCGCCAGCAGCCAGCAGAGAGAGTTAGATCGGTTTCCTGAGCAGTTCTTC. Translating gives CASSQQRELDRFPEQFF.

This clone was seen only a few times. The V and J genes are TRBV11-3 and TRBJ1-1, with 8 bases fitting TRBD1. Germline V gives CDR1 SGHNT, CDR2 YENEEA. The CDR3 loop spans 18 amino acids. The V segment lost 1 base and the J segment 1 base; nucleotides outside the gene matches: 11. The CDR3 loop reads CASSLAGQGRRSNTEAFF. The CDR3 DNA follows: TGTGCCAGCAGCTTAGCCGGACAGGGAAGAAGATCGAACACTGAAGCTTTCTTT.

The chain links TRBV4-3 to TRBJ2-7, with a possible D match to TRBD2 (7 bases). The germline gives CDR1 LGHNA, CDR2 YSLEER. Trimming took off 3 bases at V and 5 bases at J, with 17 bases between the two ends. The CDR3 loop spans 15 amino acids. The CDR3 loop reads CASSHDGAGADEQYF. For the CDR3, the DNA is TGCGCCAGCAGCCACGACGGGGCGGGGGCGGACGAGCAGTACTTC.

The chain has TRBV2 and TRBJ1-5; 7 bases match TRBD1. The V gene's germline CDR1 is SNHLY and CDR2 FYNNEI. With V trimmed by 3 bases and J by 7 bases, 6 bases remained unmatched. The CDR3 is 14 amino acids. CDR3 nucleotide sequence: TGTGCCAGCAGTGAGACAGGGCTTGGGCAGCCCCAGCATTTT. It translates to CASSETGLGQPQHF.

This chain connects TRBV5-1 to TRBJ2-7; 10 bases are a match to TRBD1. Germline V CDR1 and CDR2: SGHRS, YFSETQ. The CDR3 has 16 residues. V gave up 0 bases and J gave up 3 bases; unmatched junction bases: 6. This CDR3 reads CASSLGDRGHFYEQYF. Written as DNA, the CDR3 is TGCGCCAGCAGCTTGGGTGACAGGGGGCATTTCTACGAGCAGTACTTC.

The count of this clone is one. Other DNA sequences in this specimen translate into the identical CDR3. The rearrangement joins TRBV27 to TRBJ1-1, with D possibly TRBD1 on 6 matching bases. Per the germline V gene, CDR1 is MNHEY and CDR2 is SMNVEV (reference sequence). Deletions cut 2 bases from V and 8 bases from J, with 12 bases between. This CDR3 is built from 13 residues. This CDR3 is CASSLGTLTEAFF. DNA of the CDR3: TGTGCCAGCAGTTTAGGGACACTCACCGAAGCTTTCTTT.

The table lists this clone with a few counts. This chain uses TRBV19 with TRBJ1-1; D unclear. Between the trimmed V and J ends, which lost 1 base and 1 base, there was a span of 4 bases. Germline V CDR1 and CDR2: LNHDA, SQIVND (reference sequence). The CDR3 loop spans 13 amino acids. The CDR3 coding sequence is TGTGCCAGTAGTATAGGACAGAACACTGAAGCTTTCTTT. Translation gives CASSIGQNTEAFF.

The rearrangement joins TRBV9 to TRBJ1-2; D is unresolved. V shed 3 bases and J shed 7 bases, with 19 bases lying between them. This CDR3 contains 15 residues. Germline V lookup: CDR1 SGDLS, CDR2 YYNGEE. CDR3 sequence reads: CASSGDTYLRGGYTF. DNA of the CDR3: TGTGCCAGCAGCGGCGACACCTACCTTCGAGGTGGCTACACCTTC.

V gene TRBV7-8 combines with J gene TRBJ2-6, with D maybe TRBD1 (5 bases). Deletions cut 8 bases from V and 0 bases from J, with 14 bases between. The CDR3 is made up of 16 amino acids. CDR1 SGHVS and CDR2 FQNEAQ come from the germline V gene. Written as DNA, the CDR3 is TGTGCCAGCTGCACAGGCCTGCGCTCTGGGGCCAACGTCCTGACTTTC. It codes for CASCTGLRSGANVLTF.

The chain employs TRBV4-3 and TRBJ1-4; 9 bases line up with TRBD1. CDR1 is LGHNA and CDR2 is YSLEER in the germline V gene. J was trimmed by 6 bases and V by 1 base; bases with no gene match: 3. The CDR3 loop spans 15 amino acids. The CDR3 DNA follows: TGCGCCAGCAGCCAAGTGCGGACAGGGGATGAAAAACTGTTTTTT. Its protein product is CASSQVRTGDEKLFF.

V gene TRBV10-3 combines with J gene TRBJ2-3; TRBD2 might be the D (5 bases). Germline values: CDR1 ENHRY, CDR2 SYGVKD. There are 20 residues in the CDR3. The germline V and J ends were trimmed by 2 bases and 1 base, with 25 bases remaining between them. This CDR3 is CAISEVLGSAPTQGTDTQYF. Here the CDR3 DNA reads TGTGCCATCAGTGAGGTGTTGGGGAGCGCCCCCACCCAGGGCACAGATACGCAGTATTTT.

The chain uses TRBV30 and TRBJ2-1; D may be TRBD2 (7 bases). The CDR3 has 13 amino acids. Trimming pared 8 bases from V and 4 bases from J, leaving 15 bases between. Per the germline V gene, CDR1 is GTSNPN and CDR2 is SVGIG (reference sequence). The CDR3 spells CAQTEGGYNEQFF. The CDR3 DNA follows: TGTGCCCAGACCGAGGGGGGGTACAATGAGCAGTTCTTC.

This chain joins TRBV7-8 and TRBJ2-1; 9 nucleotides align to TRBD2. V gave up 1 base and J gave up 0 bases; unmatched junction bases: 7. This CDR3 is built from 18 residues. Germline CDR1 is SGHVS and CDR2 is FQNEAQ. The CDR3: CASSLDLHSGSSYNEQFF. The CDR3 nucleotides read TGTGCCAGCAGCTTAGACCTCCATAGCGGGAGCTCCTACAATGAGCAGTTCTTC.

J is TRBJ1-4 and V is TRBV7-9, with 10 bases matching TRBD1. V trimming: 1 base; J trimming: 14 bases; junction bases outside the gene matches: 1. Germline V gives CDR1 SEHNR, CDR2 FQNEAQ (reference sequence). This CDR3 has 12 amino acids. The CDR3 loop reads CASSLGDRGLFF. CDR3 DNA sequence: TGTGCCAGCAGCTTAGGGGACAGGGGTCTGTTTTTT. Complete variable domain (other parts from reference TRBV7-9 and TRBJ1-4): DTGVSQNPRHKITKRGQNVTFRCDPISEHNRLYWYRQTLGQGPEFLTYFQNEAQLEKSRLLSDRFSAERPKGSFSTLEIQRTEQGDSAMYLCASSLGDRGLFFGSGTQLSVL.

The chain recombines TRBV7-9 with TRBJ2-1; 9 bases agree with TRBD1. The CDR3 is 15 amino acids. Germline trimming cut 7 bases from V and 2 bases from J; bases unmatched to any gene: 6. CDR1 and CDR2 (germline): SEHNR, FQNEAQ (reference sequence). This chain's CDR3 is CASMPQGATYNEQFF. The CDR3 nucleotides read TGTGCCAGCATGCCACAGGGGGCTACCTACAATGAGCAGTTCTTC.

The V call is TRBV4-1, the J call TRBJ1-5, with D perhaps matching TRBD1 (6 bases). Germline values: CDR1 MGHRA, CDR2 YSYEKL. The germline V and J ends were trimmed by 1 base and 0 bases, with 16 bases remaining between them. The CDR3 extends over 18 amino acids. The chain's CDR3 is CASSQGVRQVDSNQPQHF. Written as DNA, the CDR3 is TGCGCCAGCAGCCAAGGGGTTCGACAGGTAGATAGCAATCAGCCCCAGCATTTT.

This clone was found once. CDR3 DNA sequence: TGTGCCAGCAGCTGCACGGGGGACTCGCCCCAAGAGACCCAGTACTTC. Translation: CASSCTGDSPQETQYF. The chain employs TRBV5-6 and TRBJ2-5; D might be TRBD2 (6 bases). Trimming cost V 3 bases and J 1 base, with 16 bases left between them. CDR3 length equals 16 residues. From germline, CDR1 is SGHDT and CDR2 YYEEEE.

The chain carries TRBV19 and TRBJ2-1; D unclear. The length of the CDR3 is 13 residues. V was pared by 3 bases and J by 3 bases, with 6 bases between. Germline V gene data show CDR1 as LNHDA and CDR2 as SQIVND (reference sequence). The CDR3 nucleotides read TGTGCCAGTAGTATTGTGATCTACAATGAGCAGTTCTTC. Encoded protein: CASSIVIYNEQFF.

This sequence joins TRBV27 and TRBJ1-4; D perhaps matches TRBD1 (5 bases). The length of the CDR3 is 19 residues. The V gene's germline CDR1 is MNHEY and CDR2 SMNVEV (reference sequence). Between the trimmed V and J ends, which lost 5 bases and 0 bases, there was a span of 22 bases. CDR3 nucleotides: TGTGCCAGCAGTCCGACCGGGACCAGGGTATCGGCAACTAATGAAAAACTGTTTTTT. It codes for CASSPTGTRVSATNEKLFF.

The CDR3 spells CASSYGSYYEQYF. DNA of the CDR3: TGTGCCAGCAGTTACGGCAGCTATTACGAGCAGTACTTC. The chain has TRBV6-5 and TRBJ2-7, with unresolved D. V was cut by 2 bases and J by 4 bases, with 9 bases left in between. This CDR3 spans 13 amino acids. CDR1 is MNHEY, CDR2 SVGAGI, per germline.